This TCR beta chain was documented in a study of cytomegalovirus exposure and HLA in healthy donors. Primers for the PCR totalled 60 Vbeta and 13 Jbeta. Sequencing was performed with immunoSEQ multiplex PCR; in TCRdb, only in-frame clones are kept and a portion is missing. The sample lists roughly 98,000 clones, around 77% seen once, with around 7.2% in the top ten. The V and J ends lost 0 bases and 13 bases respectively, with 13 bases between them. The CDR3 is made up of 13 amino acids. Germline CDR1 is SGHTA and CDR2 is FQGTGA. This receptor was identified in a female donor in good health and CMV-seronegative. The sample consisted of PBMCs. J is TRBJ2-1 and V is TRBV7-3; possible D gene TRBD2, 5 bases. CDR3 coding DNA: TGTGCCAGCAGCTTAACGCGGGTTGCGGGTCAGTTCTTC. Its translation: CASSLTRVAGQFF.